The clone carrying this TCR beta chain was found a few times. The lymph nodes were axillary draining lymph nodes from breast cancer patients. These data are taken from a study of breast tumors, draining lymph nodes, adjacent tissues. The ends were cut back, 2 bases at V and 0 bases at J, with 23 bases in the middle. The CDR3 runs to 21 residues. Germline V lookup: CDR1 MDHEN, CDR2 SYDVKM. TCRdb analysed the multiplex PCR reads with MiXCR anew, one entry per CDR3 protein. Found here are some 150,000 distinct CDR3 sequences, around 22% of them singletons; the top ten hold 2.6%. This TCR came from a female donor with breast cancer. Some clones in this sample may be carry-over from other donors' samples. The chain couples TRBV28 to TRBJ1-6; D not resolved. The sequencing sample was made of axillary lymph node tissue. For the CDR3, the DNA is TGTGCCAGCAGTTTAATTGAGTTGAGGGTTCAATCCCCCTCCTATAATTCACCCCTCCACTTT. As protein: CASSLIELRVQSPSYNSPLHF.